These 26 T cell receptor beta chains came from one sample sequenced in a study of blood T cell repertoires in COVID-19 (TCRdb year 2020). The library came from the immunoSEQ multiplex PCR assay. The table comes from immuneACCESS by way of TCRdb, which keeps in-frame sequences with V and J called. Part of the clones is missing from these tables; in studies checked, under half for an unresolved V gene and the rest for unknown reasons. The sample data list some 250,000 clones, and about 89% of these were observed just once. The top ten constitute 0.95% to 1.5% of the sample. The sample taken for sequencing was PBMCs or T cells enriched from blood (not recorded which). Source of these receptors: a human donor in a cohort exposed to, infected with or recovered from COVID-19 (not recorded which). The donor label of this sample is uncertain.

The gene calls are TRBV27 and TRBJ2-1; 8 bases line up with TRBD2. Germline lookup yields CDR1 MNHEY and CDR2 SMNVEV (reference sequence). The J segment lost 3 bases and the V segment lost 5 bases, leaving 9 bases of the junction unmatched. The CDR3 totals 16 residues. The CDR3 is CASSTVAGRNYNEQFF. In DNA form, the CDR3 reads TGTGCCAGCAGTACCGTAGCGGGGCGTAACTACAATGAGCAGTTCTTC.

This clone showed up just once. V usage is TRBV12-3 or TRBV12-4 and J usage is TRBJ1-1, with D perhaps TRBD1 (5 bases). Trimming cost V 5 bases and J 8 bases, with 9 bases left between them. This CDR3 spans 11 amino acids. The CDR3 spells CASSRTNEAFF. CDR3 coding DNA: TGTGCCAGCAGTCGGACAAACGAAGCTTTCTTT.

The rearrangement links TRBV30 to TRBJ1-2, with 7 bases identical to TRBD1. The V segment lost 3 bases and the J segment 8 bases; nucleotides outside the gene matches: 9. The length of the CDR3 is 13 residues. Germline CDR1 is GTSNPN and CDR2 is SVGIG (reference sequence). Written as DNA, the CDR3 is TGTGCCTGGAGGGACAGGCTTTTGTTCGGCTACACCTTC. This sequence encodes CAWRDRLLFGYTF. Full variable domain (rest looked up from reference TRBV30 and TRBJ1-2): SQTIHQWPATLVQPVGSPLSLECTVEGTSNPNLYWYRQAAGRGLQLLFYSVGIGQISSEVPQNLSASRPQDRQFILSSKKLLLSDSGFYLCAWRDRLLFGYTFGSGTRLTVV.

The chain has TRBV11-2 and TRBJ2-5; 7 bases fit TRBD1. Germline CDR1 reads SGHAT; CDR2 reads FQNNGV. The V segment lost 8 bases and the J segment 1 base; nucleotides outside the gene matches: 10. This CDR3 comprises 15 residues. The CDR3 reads CASGIQGLTQETQYF. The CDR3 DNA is TGTGCCAGCGGCATACAGGGGTTGACCCAAGAGACCCAGTACTTC. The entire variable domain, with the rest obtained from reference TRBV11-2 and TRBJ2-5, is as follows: EAGVAQSPRYKIIEKRQSVAFWCNPISGHATLYWYQQILGQGPKLLIQFQNNGVVDDSQLPKDRFSAERLKGVDSTLKIQPAKLEDSAVYLCASGIQGLTQETQYFGPGTRLLVL.

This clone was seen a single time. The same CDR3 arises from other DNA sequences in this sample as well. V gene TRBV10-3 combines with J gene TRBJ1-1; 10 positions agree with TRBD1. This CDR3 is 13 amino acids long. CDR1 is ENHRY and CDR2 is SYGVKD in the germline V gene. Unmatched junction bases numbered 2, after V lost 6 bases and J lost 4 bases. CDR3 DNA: TGTGCCATCAGCGGGGACAGGGGCACTGAAGCTTTCTTT. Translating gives CAISGDRGTEAFF.

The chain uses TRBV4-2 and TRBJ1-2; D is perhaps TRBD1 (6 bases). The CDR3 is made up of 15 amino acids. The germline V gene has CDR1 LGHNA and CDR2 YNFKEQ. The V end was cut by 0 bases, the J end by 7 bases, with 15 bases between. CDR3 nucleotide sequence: TGTGCCAGCAGCCAAGAGATTCCAGGGGTGGCTGGCTACACCTTC. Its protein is CASSQEIPGVAGYTF.

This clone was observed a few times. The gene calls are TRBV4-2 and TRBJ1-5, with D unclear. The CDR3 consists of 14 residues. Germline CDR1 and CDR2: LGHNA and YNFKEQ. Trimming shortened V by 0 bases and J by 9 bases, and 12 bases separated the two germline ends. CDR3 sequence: CASSQDNGITPQHF. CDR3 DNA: TGTGCCAGCAGCCAAGATAACGGTATCACGCCCCAGCATTTT.

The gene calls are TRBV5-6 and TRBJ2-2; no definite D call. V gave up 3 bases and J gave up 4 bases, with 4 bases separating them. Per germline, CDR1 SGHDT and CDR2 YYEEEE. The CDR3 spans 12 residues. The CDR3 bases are TGTGCCAGCAGCTCAGTCACCGGGGAGCTGTTTTTT. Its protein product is CASSSVTGELFF.

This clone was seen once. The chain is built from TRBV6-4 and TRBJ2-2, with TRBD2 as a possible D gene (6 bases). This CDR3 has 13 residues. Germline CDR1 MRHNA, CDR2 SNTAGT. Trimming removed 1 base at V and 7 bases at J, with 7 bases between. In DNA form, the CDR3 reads TGTGCCAGCAGTGACTGGAGGGACGGGGAGCTGTTTTTT. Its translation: CASSDWRDGELFF.

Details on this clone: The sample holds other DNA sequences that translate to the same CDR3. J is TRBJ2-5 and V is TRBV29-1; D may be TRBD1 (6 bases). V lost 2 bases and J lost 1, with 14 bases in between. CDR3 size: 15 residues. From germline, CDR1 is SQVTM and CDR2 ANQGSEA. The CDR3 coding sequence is TGCAGCGTTGAAAGGGCGCAGGGGCCCCAAGAGACCCAGTACTTC. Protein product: CSVERAQGPQETQYF.

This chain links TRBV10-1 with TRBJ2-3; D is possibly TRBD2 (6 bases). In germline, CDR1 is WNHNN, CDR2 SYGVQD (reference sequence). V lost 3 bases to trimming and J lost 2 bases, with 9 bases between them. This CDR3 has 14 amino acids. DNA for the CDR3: TGCGCCAGCAGTGATGGAGGGGTCACAGATACGCAGTATTTT. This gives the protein CASSDGGVTDTQYF.

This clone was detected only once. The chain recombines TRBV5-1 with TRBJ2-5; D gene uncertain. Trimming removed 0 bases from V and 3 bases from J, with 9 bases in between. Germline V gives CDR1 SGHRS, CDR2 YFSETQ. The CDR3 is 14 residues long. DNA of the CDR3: TGCGCCAGCAGCTTGGAGATCGCGGAAGAGACCCAGTACTTC. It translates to CASSLEIAEETQYF. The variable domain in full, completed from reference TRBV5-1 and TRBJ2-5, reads KAGVTQTPRYLIKTRGQQVTLSCSPISGHRSVSWYQQTPGQGLQFLFEYFSETQRNKGNFPGRFSGRQFSNSRSEMNVSTLELGDSALYLCASSLEIAEETQYFGPGTRLLVL.

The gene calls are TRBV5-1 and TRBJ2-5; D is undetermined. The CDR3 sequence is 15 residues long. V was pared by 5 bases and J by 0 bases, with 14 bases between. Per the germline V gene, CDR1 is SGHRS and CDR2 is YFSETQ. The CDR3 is CASRAAFSYQETQYF. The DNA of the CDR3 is TGCGCCAGCAGGGCGGCTTTCTCGTACCAAGAGACCCAGTACTTC.

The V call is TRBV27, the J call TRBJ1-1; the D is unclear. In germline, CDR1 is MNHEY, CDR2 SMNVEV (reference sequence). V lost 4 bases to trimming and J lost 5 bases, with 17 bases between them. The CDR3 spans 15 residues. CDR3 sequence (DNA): TGTGCCAGCAGTTCGCCCCCCAGGAGCGGGACTGAAGCTTTCTTT. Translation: CASSSPPRSGTEAFF.

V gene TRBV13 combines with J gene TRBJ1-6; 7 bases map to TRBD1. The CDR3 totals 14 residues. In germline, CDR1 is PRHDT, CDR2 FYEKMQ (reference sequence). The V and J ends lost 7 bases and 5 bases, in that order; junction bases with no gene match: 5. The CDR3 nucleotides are TGTGCCAGCACCCGGGGACAGCATAATTCACCCCTCCACTTT. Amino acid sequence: CASTRGQHNSPLHF.

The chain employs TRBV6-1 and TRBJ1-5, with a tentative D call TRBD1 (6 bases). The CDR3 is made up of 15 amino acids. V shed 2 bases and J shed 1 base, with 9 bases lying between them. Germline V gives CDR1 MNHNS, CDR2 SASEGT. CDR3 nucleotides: TGTGCCAGCAGTGAATCTCAGGGGAGCAATCAGCCCCAGCATTTT. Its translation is CASSESQGSNQPQHF.

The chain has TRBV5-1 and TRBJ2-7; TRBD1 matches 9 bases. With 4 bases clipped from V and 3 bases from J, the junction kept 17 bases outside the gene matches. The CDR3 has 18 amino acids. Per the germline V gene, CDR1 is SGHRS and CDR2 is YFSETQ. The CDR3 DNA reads TGCGCCAGCAGCACCCAACCTCTTGCCGGGACAGGGAACTACGAGCAGTACTTC. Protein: CASSTQPLAGTGNYEQYF.

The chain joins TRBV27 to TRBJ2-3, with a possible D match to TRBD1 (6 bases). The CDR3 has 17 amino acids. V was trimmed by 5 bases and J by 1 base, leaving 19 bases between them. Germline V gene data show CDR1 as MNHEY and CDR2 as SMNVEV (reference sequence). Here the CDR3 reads CASSPPRGQQGTDTQYF. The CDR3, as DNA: TGTGCCAGCAGTCCACCTCGGGGACAACAGGGCACAGATACGCAGTATTTT.

The CDR3 DNA sequence: TGCGCCAGCAGCCCGGGACAGGGGGCCTCTGGGGCCAACGTCCTGACTTTC. It codes for CASSPGQGASGANVLTF. The V call is TRBV4-1, the J call TRBJ2-6; 12 bases match TRBD1. V lost 4 bases and J lost 0; bases outside the gene matches: 1. The CDR3 contains 17 residues. Germline V gene sequence: CDR1 MGHRA, CDR2 YSYEKL.

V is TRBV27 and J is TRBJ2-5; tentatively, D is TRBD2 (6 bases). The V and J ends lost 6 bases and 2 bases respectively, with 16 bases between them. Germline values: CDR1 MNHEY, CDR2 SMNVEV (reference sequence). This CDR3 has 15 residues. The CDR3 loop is CASSLLGAGQETQYF. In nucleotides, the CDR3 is TGTGCCAGCAGCCTTTTGGGCGCGGGGCAAGAGACCCAGTACTTC.

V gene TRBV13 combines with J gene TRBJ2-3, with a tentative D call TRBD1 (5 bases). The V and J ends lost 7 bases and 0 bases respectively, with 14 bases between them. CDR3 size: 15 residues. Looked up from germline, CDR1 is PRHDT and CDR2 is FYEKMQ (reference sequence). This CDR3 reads CASTTIGVSTDTQYF. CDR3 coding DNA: TGTGCCAGCACCACGATAGGGGTTAGCACAGATACGCAGTATTTT.

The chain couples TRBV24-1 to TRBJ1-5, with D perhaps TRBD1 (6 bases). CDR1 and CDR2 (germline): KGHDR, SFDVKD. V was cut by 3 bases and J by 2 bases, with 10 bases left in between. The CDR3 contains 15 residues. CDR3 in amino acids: CATSDRTAGNQPQHF. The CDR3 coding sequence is TGTGCCACCAGTGATCGGACAGCGGGCAATCAGCCCCAGCATTTT.

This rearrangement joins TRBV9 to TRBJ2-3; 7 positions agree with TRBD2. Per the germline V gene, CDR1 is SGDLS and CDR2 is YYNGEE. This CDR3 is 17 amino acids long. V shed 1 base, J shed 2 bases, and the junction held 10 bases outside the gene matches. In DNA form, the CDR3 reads TGTGCCAGCAGCGTACCTTTGACGGGGGGAGACACAGATACGCAGTATTTT. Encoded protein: CASSVPLTGGDTDTQYF. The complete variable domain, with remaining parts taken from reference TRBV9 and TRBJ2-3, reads DSGVTQTPKHLITATGQRVTLRCSPRSGDLSVYWYQQSLDQGLQFLIQYYNGEERAKGNILERFSAQQFPDLHSELNLSSLELGDSALYFCASSVPLTGGDTDTQYFGPGTRLTVL.

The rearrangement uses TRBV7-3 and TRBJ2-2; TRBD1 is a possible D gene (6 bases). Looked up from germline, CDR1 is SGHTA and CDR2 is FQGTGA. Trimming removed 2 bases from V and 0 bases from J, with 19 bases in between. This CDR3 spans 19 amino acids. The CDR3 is CASSLGPYRVTANTGELFF. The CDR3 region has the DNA TGTGCCAGCAGCTTAGGCCCTTACAGGGTAACCGCGAACACCGGGGAGCTGTTTTTT.

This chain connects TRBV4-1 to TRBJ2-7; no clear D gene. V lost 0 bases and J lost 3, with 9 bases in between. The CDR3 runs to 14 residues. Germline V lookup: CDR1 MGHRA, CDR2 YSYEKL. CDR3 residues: CASSQDSTNYEQYF. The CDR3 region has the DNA TGCGCCAGCAGCCAAGATAGCACTAACTACGAGCAGTACTTC.

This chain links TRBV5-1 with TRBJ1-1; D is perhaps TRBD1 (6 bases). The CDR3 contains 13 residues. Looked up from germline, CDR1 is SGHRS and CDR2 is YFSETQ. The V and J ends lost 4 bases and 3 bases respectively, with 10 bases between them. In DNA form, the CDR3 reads TGCGCCAGCAGCCTCAGGGGTGACACTGAAGCTTTCTTT. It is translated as CASSLRGDTEAFF.